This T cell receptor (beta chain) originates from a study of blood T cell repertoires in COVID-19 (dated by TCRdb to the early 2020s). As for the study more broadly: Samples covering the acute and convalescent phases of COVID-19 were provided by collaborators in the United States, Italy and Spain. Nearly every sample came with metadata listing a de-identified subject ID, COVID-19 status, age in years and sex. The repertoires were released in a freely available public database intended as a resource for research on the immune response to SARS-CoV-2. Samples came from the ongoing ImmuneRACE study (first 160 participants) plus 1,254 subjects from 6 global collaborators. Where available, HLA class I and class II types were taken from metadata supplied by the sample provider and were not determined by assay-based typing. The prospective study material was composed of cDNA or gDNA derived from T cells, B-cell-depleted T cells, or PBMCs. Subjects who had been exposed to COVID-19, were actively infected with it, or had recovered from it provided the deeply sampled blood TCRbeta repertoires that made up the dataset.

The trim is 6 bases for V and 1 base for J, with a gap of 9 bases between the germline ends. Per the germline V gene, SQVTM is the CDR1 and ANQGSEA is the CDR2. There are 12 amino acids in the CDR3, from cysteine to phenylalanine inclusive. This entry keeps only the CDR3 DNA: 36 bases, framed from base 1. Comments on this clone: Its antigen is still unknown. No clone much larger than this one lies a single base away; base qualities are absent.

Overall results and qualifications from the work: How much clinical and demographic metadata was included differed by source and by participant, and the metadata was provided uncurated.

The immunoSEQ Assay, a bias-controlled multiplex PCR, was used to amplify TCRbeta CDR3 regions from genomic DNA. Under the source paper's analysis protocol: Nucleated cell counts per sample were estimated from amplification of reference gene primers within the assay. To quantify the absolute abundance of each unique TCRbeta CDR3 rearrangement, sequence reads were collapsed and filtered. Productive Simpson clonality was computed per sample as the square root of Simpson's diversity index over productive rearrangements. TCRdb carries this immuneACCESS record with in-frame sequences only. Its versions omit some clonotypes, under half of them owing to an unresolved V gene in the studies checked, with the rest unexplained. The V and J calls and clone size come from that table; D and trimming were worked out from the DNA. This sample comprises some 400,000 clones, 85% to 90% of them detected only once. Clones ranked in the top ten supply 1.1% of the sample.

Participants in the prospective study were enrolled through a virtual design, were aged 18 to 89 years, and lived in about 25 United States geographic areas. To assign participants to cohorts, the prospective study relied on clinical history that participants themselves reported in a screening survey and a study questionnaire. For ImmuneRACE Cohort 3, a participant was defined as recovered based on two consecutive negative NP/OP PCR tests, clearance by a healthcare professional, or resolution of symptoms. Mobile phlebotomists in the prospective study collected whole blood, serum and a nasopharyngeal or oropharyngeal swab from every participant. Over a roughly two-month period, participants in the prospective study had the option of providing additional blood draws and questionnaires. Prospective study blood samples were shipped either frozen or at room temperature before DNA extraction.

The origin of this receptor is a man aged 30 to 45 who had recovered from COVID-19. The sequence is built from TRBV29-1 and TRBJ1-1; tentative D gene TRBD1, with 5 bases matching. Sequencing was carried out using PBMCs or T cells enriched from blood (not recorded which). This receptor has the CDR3 CSVGGWNTEAFF. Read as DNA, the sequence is TGCAGCGTGGGGGGGTGGAACACTGAAGCTTTCTTT. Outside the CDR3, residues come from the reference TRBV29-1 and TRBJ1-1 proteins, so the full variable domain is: SAVISQKPSRDICQRGTSLTIQCQVDSQVTMMFWYRQQPGQSLTLIATANQGSEATYESGFVIDKFPISRPNLTFSTLTVSNMSPEDSSIYLCSVGGWNTEAFFGQGTRLTVV.